The clone carrying this T cell receptor beta chain has ten or more counts. This CDR3 is built from 17 residues. Per the germline V gene, CDR1 is DFQATT and CDR2 is SNEGSKA (reference sequence). The J segment lost 2 bases and the V segment lost 5 bases, leaving 17 bases of the junction unmatched. Together with a sample-barcoded 5' primer, a J-beta primer mix was included in a second PCR lasting about 7 to 11 cycles. TCRdb itself ran the 5' RACE reads through MiXCR, one entry per CDR3 protein. In the table there are 550,000 to 650,000 distinct CDR3 sequences, approximately 30% of which are singletons. This sample stems from a study of blood T cells in healthy people across ages.

This clonotype originated in a woman aged 80 or over in good health. The genes are TRBV20-1 and TRBJ2-5, with 7 bases identical to TRBD1. The sequencing input was blood. CDR3 loop: CSASDRQNAVVQETQYF. The CDR3 bases are TGCAGTGCTTCGGACAGGCAGAACGCCGTCGTGCAAGAGACCCAGTACTTC.